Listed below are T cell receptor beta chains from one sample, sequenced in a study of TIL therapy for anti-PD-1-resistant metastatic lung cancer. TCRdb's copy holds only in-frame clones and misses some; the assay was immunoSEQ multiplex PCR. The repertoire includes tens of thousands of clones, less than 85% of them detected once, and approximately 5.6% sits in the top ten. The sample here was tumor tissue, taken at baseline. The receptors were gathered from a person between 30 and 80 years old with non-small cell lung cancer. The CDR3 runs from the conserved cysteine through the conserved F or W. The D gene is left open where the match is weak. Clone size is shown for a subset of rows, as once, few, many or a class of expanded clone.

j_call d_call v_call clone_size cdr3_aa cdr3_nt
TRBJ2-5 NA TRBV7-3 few CASSLWGPETQYF TGTGCCAGCAGCTTATGGGGGCCAGAGACCCAGTACTTC
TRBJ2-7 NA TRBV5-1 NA CASSLEAGPYEQYF TGCGCCAGCAGCTTGGAGGCCGGTCCCTACGAGCAGTACTTC
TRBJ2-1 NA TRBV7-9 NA CASSLGWAGGYNEQFF TGTGCCAGCAGCTTAGGTTGGGCAGGGGGGTACAATGAGCAGTTCTTC
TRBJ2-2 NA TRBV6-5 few CASTFGGSTGELFF TGTGCCAGCACCTTTGGGGGAAGCACCGGGGAGCTGTTTTTT
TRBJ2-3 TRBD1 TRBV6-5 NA CASRARGRADTQYF TGTGCCAGCAGGGCCAGGGGGCGGGCAGATACGCAGTATTTT
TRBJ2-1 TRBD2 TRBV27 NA CASSLDLAGGPEQFF TGTGCCAGCAGTTTAGATCTAGCGGGAGGGCCTGAGCAGTTCTTC
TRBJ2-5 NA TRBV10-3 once CAISALGTTEETQYF TGTGCCATCAGCGCTTTGGGGACAACAGAAGAGACCCAGTACTTC
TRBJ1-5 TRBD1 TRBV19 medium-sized CASSTGTVYSNQPQHF TGTGCCAGTAGTACCGGGACAGTCTATAGCAATCAGCCCCAGCATTTT
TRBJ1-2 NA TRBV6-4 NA CASSAEGMGNYGYTF TGTGCCAGCAGTGCCGAGGGGATGGGTAACTATGGCTACACCTTC
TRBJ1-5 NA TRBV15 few CATGRPQHF TGTGCCACCGGCCGTCCCCAGCATTTT
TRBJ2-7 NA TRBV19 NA CASSTLQKDEQYF TGTGCCAGTAGTACCCTTCAGAAGGACGAGCAGTACTTC
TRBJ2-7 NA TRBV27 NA CASSLGLFNYEQYF TGTGCCAGCAGTTTAGGTTTGTTTAACTACGAGCAGTACTTC
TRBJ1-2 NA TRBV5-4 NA CASRGMSYGYTF TGTGCCAGCAGGGGTATGAGCTATGGCTACACCTTC
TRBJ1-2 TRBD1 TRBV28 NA CASSLLAGGDYGYTF TGTGCCAGCAGTTTATTGGCAGGGGGCGACTATGGCTACACCTTC
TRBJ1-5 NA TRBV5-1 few CASSLGNGPQHF TGCGCCAGCAGCTTGGGAAATGGGCCCCAGCATTTT
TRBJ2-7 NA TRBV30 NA CAWSSDSLMPYEQYF TGTGCCTGGAGTTCGGACAGTCTCATGCCCTACGAGCAGTACTTC
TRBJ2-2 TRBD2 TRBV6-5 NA CASRRAGGNTGELFF TGTGCCAGCCGACGTGCGGGGGGCAACACCGGGGAGCTGTTTTTT
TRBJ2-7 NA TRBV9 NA CASTEGWRAQYF TGTGCCAGCACCGAAGGGTGGCGGGCCCAGTACTTC
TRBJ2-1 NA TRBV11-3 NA CASSLEGQGPYNEQFF TGTGCCAGCAGCTTAGAGGGGCAGGGGCCCTACAATGAGCAGTTCTTC
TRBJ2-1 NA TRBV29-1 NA CRANTYNEQFF TGCCGAGCTAACACCTACAATGAGCAGTTCTTC
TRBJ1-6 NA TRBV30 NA CAWSATSGPPYNSPLHF TGTGCCTGGAGTGCGACCAGTGGCCCTCCTTATAATTCACCCCTCCACTTT
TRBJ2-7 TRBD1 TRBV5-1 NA CASSLGTGGSYEQYF TGCGCCAGCAGCCTGGGGACAGGGGGCTCCTACGAGCAGTACTTC
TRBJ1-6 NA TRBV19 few CASSMAENSPLHF TGTGCCAGTAGTATGGCGGAAAATTCACCCCTCCACTTT
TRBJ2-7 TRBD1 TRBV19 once CASSGGWGQGASLYEQYF TGTGCCAGTAGTGGTGGCTGGGGACAGGGGGCGTCTCTCTACGAGCAGTACTTC
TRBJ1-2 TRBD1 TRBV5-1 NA CASSLAGTGNYGYTF TGCGCCAGCAGCTTGGCAGGGACAGGGAACTATGGCTACACCTTC
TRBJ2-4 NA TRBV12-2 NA CASRQKLGTPSPEGTKNIQYF TGTGCAAGTCGCCAGAAGCTCGGAACACCGAGCCCGGAGGGAACCAAAAACATTCAGTACTTC